These 30 T cell receptor beta chains were all obtained from the same sample, sequenced in a study of brain T cells in children with intractable seizures. Clones were read by immunoSEQ multiplex PCR, and TCRdb kept only the in-frame ones, dropping some. The table includes around 70,000 clones, about 92% detected once. Specimen: peripheral blood, collected at surgery. Every receptor here comes from a boy under two years old with tuberous sclerosis and intractable seizures.

This clone was observed once. The rearrangement joins TRBV3-1 (or the pseudogene TRBV3-2) to TRBJ2-4; 12 bases fit TRBD2. Germline V gives CDR1 LGHDT, CDR2 YNNKEL (reference sequence). Germline trimming cut 3 bases from V and 4 bases from J; bases unmatched to any gene: 10. The CDR3 runs to 18 residues. CDR3 protein: CASSQAPTSGGQKNIQYF. CDR3 nucleotide sequence: TGTGCCAGCAGCCAGGCCCCTACTAGCGGGGGGCAAAAAAACATTCAGTACTTC.

The chain combines TRBV5-4 with TRBJ2-4; 14 bases are shared with TRBD2. The germline V gene encodes CDR1 SGHNT and CDR2 YYREEE (reference sequence). The CDR3 spans 16 residues. Trimming removed 5 bases from V and 8 bases from J; junction bases left unmatched: 9. The CDR3 DNA sequence: TGTGCCAGCAGGGAGGGACTAGCGGGAGATTGGGACATTCAGTACTTC. Residues: CASREGLAGDWDIQYF.

V gene TRBV27 combines with J gene TRBJ2-3; no reliable D call. This CDR3 contains 13 residues. Trimming took off 3 bases at V and 2 bases at J, with 6 bases between the two ends. Germline V lookup: CDR1 MNHEY, CDR2 SMNVEV (reference sequence). This CDR3 is CASSLGDTDTQYF. The DNA for the CDR3 is TGTGCCAGCAGTTTGGGCGACACAGATACGCAGTATTTT.

V gene TRBV19 combines with J gene TRBJ2-2, with D unresolved. V was shortened by 4 bases and J by 0 bases, with 6 bases between the two germline ends. Germline assignment: CDR1 LNHDA and CDR2 SQIVND (reference sequence). The CDR3 contains 14 residues. CDR3 bases: TGTGCCAGTAGTACCGCGGCGAACACCGGGGAGCTGTTTTTT. It encodes CASSTAANTGELFF.

The chain uses TRBV5-1 and TRBJ1-2; D gene ambiguous. The germline V and J ends were trimmed by 4 bases and 5 bases, with 9 bases remaining between them. CDR3 length equals 12 residues. Germline V gene data show CDR1 as SGHRS and CDR2 as YFSETQ. CDR3 DNA sequence: TGCGCCAGCAGCCCTGACCATTATGGCTACACCTTC. It translates to CASSPDHYGYTF.

The chain is built from TRBV10-3 and TRBJ2-2, with 10 bases identical to TRBD2. The CDR3 sequence is 19 residues long. V shed 0 bases and J 3 bases; nucleotides not matched to a gene: 10. The germline gives CDR1 ENHRY, CDR2 SYGVKD. The CDR3 here is CAISESPYSGRSDTGELFF. In DNA form, the CDR3 reads TGTGCCATCAGTGAGTCCCCCTATAGCGGGAGGTCTGACACCGGGGAGCTGTTTTTT.

The CDR3: CASSQRTELGEKLFF. CDR3 DNA: TGCGCCAGCAGCCAACGCACGGAACTAGGTGAAAAACTGTTTTTT. V is TRBV4-1 and J is TRBJ1-4; D is ambiguous. V lost 2 bases and J 7 bases, leaving 14 bases between the germline ends. Germline-derived CDR1 and CDR2 are MGHRA and YSYEKL. The CDR3 is made up of 15 amino acids.

J is TRBJ2-2 and V is TRBV24-1; D gene ambiguous. This CDR3 comprises 15 residues. Germline CDR1 is KGHDR and CDR2 is SFDVKD. V lost 4 bases, J lost 5 bases, and 13 bases lay in between. The CDR3, as DNA: TGTGCCACCAGTGACCACGGCCTAGGGACCGGGGAGCTGTTTTTT. The encoded protein is CATSDHGLGTGELFF.

The chain employs TRBV7-2 and TRBJ2-3, with 9 positions matching TRBD2. The germline V gene has CDR1 SGHTA and CDR2 FQGNSA. The junction had 9 bases not matched to a gene; V was cut back by 5 bases and J by 6 bases. This CDR3 comprises 15 residues. The CDR3 here is CASSPPASGADTQYF. The CDR3 DNA reads TGTGCCAGCAGCCCACCGGCTAGCGGGGCGGATACGCAGTATTTT.

The J gene is TRBJ1-1, the V gene TRBV11-1, with D uncertain. V was cut by 2 bases and J by 5 bases, with 15 bases left in between. This CDR3 is 15 amino acids long. Germline CDR1 and CDR2: SGHAT and FQDESV (reference sequence). The CDR3 protein is CASSLSLGVLTEAFF. CDR3 DNA sequence: TGTGCCAGCAGCTTAAGTCTCGGGGTATTGACTGAAGCTTTCTTT.

The chain recombines TRBV2 with TRBJ2-7; TRBD1 might be the D (6 bases). Germline values: CDR1 SNHLY, CDR2 FYNNEI. This CDR3 is 16 amino acids long. V dropped 3 bases and J dropped 2 bases, with 17 bases sitting between them. The CDR3 nucleotides read TGTGCCAGCAGTGAGGGGGCGGCCGTGGACCCCTACGAGCAGTACTTC. It translates to CASSEGAAVDPYEQYF.

The chain couples TRBV10-1 to TRBJ2-7, with 10 positions matching TRBD1. Germline assignment: CDR1 WNHNN and CDR2 SYGVQD (reference sequence). Losses at the gene ends were 7 bases for V and 2 bases for J; bases not matched to a gene: 5. CDR3 size: 14 residues. CDR3 DNA: TGCGCCAGCAACCGGACAGGGGGGACCTACGAGCAGTACTTC. It codes for CASNRTGGTYEQYF.

This chain connects TRBV2 to TRBJ2-2, with TRBD1 identical over 7 bases. Trimming removed 3 bases from V and 4 bases from J; junction bases left unmatched: 2. CDR1 SNHLY and CDR2 FYNNEI come from the germline V gene. The CDR3 is 14 residues long. The CDR3 region has the DNA TGTGCCAGCAGTGAGACAGGGCGCACCGGGGAGCTGTTTTTT. It codes for CASSETGRTGELFF.

The chain carries TRBV7-6 and TRBJ2-5, with no clear D. CDR3 length: 11 amino acids. Per germline, CDR1 SGHVS and CDR2 FNYEAQ. Between the trimmed V and J ends, which lost 5 bases and 2 bases, there was a span of 3 bases. The CDR3 reads CASSQQETQYF. CDR3 bases: TGTGCCAGCAGCCAACAAGAGACCCAGTACTTC. The variable domain in full, with the rest retrieved from reference TRBV7-6 and TRBJ2-5, is GAGVSQSPRYKVTKRGQDVALRCDPISGHVSLYWYRQALGQGPEFLTYFNYEAQQDKSGLPNDRFSAERPEGSISTLTIQRTEQRDSAMYRCASSQQETQYFGPGTRLLVL.

The chain links TRBV6-5 to TRBJ2-2; D call uncertain. The ends were cut back, 7 bases at V and 5 bases at J, with 5 bases in the middle. Germline lookup yields CDR1 MNHEY and CDR2 SVGAGI. This CDR3 comprises 11 residues. In DNA, the CDR3 is TGTGCCAGCACCGAGACCGGGGAGCTGTTTTTT. It specifies CASTETGELFF.

The V call is TRBV10-3, the J call TRBJ2-2; D remains unclear. This CDR3 comprises 13 residues. Germline V gene lookup returns CDR1 ENHRY and CDR2 SYGVKD. V was trimmed by 6 bases and J by 3 bases, leaving 8 bases between them. CDR3 amino acids: CAIRTPDTGELFF. The DNA for the CDR3 is TGTGCCATCAGGACTCCCGACACCGGGGAGCTGTTTTTT.

The chain recombines TRBV27 with TRBJ2-7; perhaps TRBD1 as D (6 bases). The germline V gene encodes CDR1 MNHEY and CDR2 SMNVEV (reference sequence). The CDR3 is 14 amino acids. The germline V and J ends were trimmed by 2 bases and 0 bases, with 8 bases remaining between them. This CDR3 is CASSLGGSSYEQYF. CDR3 DNA sequence: TGTGCCAGCAGTTTAGGGGGCAGCTCCTACGAGCAGTACTTC.

The rearrangement links TRBV9 to TRBJ1-2, with D tentatively TRBD1 (5 bases). With 4 bases removed from V and 0 bases from J, the gap between germline ends came to 10 bases. Germline assignment: CDR1 SGDLS and CDR2 YYNGEE. This CDR3 contains 14 residues. The CDR3 here is CASSPPTANYGYTF. Here the CDR3 DNA reads TGTGCCAGCAGCCCCCCGACAGCTAACTATGGCTACACCTTC.

V and J are TRBV30 and TRBJ1-3; D not resolved. Trimming removed 6 bases from V and 0 bases from J, with 12 bases in between. CDR3 length equals 14 residues. CDR1 GTSNPN and CDR2 SVGIG come from the germline V gene (reference sequence). CDR3 amino acids: CACRTLVSGNTIYF. The DNA for the CDR3 is TGTGCCTGTAGGACGCTCGTCTCTGGAAACACCATATATTTT.

The rearrangement links TRBV6-5 to TRBJ1-3, with D maybe TRBD1 (5 bases). V was shortened by 7 bases and J by 0 bases, with 10 bases between the two germline ends. This CDR3 comprises 14 residues. The germline V gene has CDR1 MNHEY and CDR2 SVGAGI. CDR3 sequence: CASILGTSGNTIYF. The CDR3 coding sequence is TGTGCCAGCATCTTGGGGACCTCTGGAAACACCATATATTTT.

The CDR3: CAWSGAGGGGVNTEAFF. The CDR3 DNA sequence: TGTGCCTGGAGTGGGGCGGGGGGCGGTGGGGTGAACACTGAAGCTTTCTTT. The chain links TRBV30 to TRBJ1-1; TRBD1 might be the D (6 bases). The germline V gene encodes CDR1 GTSNPN and CDR2 SVGIG (reference sequence). Between the trimmed V and J ends, which lost 1 base and 0 bases, there was a span of 18 bases. This CDR3 region has 17 residues.

The chain employs TRBV4-1 and TRBJ1-5, with TRBD1 matching over 7 bases. The CDR3 spans 16 residues. V shed 4 bases, J shed 6 bases, and the junction held 12 bases outside the gene matches. CDR1 MGHRA and CDR2 YSYEKL come from the germline V gene. CDR3 sequence reads: CASSPRVDSGGQPQHF. Here the CDR3 DNA reads TGCGCCAGCAGCCCAAGAGTCGATTCAGGGGGTCAGCCCCAGCATTTT.

This chain joins TRBV11-2 and TRBJ2-5, with D tentatively TRBD1 (5 bases). Trimming removed 2 bases at V and 4 bases at J, with 11 bases between. This CDR3 is built from 14 residues. Germline-derived CDR1 and CDR2 are SGHAT and FQNNGV. CDR3 DNA sequence: TGTGCCAGCAGCTTACACAGGTTAAGAGAGACCCAGTACTTC. Its translation is CASSLHRLRETQYF.

The rearrangement uses TRBV11-3 and TRBJ2-1; D remains ambiguous. This CDR3 spans 13 amino acids. CDR1 is SGHNT, CDR2 YENEEA, per germline. Trimming took off 1 base at V and 2 bases at J, with 3 bases between the two ends. The CDR3 sequence: CASSLAPYNEQFF. CDR3 sequence (DNA): TGTGCCAGCAGCTTAGCGCCCTACAATGAGCAGTTCTTC.

The chain joins TRBV30 to TRBJ1-2, with 8 bases lining up with TRBD1. The CDR3 length is 13 residues. The V and J ends lost 0 bases and 7 bases, in that order; junction bases with no gene match: 4. The V gene's germline CDR1 is GTSNPN and CDR2 SVGIG (reference sequence). In DNA form, the CDR3 reads TGTGCCTGGAGTGTGGGACAGGTGGCTGGCTACACCTTC. Its protein product is CAWSVGQVAGYTF.

This chain connects TRBV6-5 to TRBJ2-7; D call uncertain. CDR3 length equals 13 residues. V shed 0 bases and J shed 1 base, with 4 bases lying between them. Germline lookup yields CDR1 MNHEY and CDR2 SVGAGI. CDR3 sequence reads: CASSYSRSYEQYF. The DNA of the CDR3 is TGTGCCAGCAGTTACTCACGATCCTACGAGCAGTACTTC.

In DNA, the CDR3 is TGCGCCAGCAGCCTTAATCCCTCGGGGGGCTACACCTTC. Translated, it gives CASSLNPSGGYTF. The chain employs TRBV4-1 and TRBJ1-2; D remains ambiguous. From germline, CDR1 is MGHRA and CDR2 YSYEKL. V was pared by 4 bases and J by 8 bases, with 14 bases between. The CDR3 covers 13 residues.

The gene calls are TRBV28 and TRBJ2-7; 7 bases align to TRBD2. J lost 3 bases, V lost 5 bases, and 16 bases had no gene match. In germline, CDR1 is MDHEN, CDR2 SYDVKM. The CDR3 covers 17 residues. CDR3 nucleotides: TGTGCCAGCAGTGCCATCCCGGGACTATTAATCCGCTACGAGCAGTACTTC. Protein product: CASSAIPGLLIRYEQYF.

The chain links TRBV25-1 to TRBJ2-1; 8 bases are shared with TRBD1. Trimming cost V 5 bases and J 7 bases; bases outside gene matches: 13. Germline CDR1 reads MGHDK; CDR2 reads SYGVNS. The length of the CDR3 is 16 residues. CDR3 sequence: CASSQTETGVGNEQFF. The CDR3 DNA reads as TGTGCCAGCAGTCAAACCGAGACAGGGGTTGGGAATGAGCAGTTCTTC.

This clone was seen only once. The rearrangement links TRBV3-1 (or the pseudogene TRBV3-2) to TRBJ2-1; maybe TRBD1 (6 bases). Germline CDR1 reads LGHDT; CDR2 reads YNNKEL (reference sequence). Trimming took off 4 bases at V and 6 bases at J, with 13 bases between the two ends. This CDR3 contains 14 residues. The CDR3 DNA is TGTGCCAGCAGCCCCCTGCTAGGGGGCAATGAGCAGTTCTTC. This sequence encodes CASSPLLGGNEQFF.